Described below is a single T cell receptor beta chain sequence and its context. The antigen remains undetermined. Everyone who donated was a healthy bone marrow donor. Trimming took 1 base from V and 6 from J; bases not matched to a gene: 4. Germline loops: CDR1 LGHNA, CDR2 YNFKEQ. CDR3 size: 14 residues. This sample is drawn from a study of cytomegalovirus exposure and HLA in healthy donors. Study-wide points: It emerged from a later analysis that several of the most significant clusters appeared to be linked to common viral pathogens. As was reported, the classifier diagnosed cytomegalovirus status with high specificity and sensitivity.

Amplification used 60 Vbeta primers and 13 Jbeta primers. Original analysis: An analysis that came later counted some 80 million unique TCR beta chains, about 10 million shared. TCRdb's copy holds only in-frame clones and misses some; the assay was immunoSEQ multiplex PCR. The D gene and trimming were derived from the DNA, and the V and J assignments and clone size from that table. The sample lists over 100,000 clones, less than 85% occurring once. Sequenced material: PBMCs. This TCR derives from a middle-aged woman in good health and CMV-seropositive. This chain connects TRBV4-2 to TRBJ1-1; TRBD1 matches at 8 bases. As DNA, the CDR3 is TGTGCCAGCAGCCAAGTGACAGGGGTCGCTGAAGCTTTCTTT. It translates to CASSQVTGVAEAFF.